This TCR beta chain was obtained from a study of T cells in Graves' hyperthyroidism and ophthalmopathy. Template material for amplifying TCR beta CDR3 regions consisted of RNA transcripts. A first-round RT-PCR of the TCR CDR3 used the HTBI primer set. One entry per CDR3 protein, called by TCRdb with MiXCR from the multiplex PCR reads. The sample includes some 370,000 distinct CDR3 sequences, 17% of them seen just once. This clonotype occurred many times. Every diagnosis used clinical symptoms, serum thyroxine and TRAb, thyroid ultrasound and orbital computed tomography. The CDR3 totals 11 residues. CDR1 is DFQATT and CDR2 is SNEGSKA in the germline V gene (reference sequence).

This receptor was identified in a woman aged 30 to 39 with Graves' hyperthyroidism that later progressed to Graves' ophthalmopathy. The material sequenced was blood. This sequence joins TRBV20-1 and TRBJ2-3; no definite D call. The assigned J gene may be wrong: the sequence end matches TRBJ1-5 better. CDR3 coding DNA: TGCAGTGCTAGAGCCCCCGATACGCAGCATTTT. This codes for CSARAPDTQHF.